This TCR beta chain was documented in a study of cytomegalovirus exposure and HLA in healthy donors. This clone has only a few counts. Its target is unknown. The germline V gene has CDR1 ENHRY and CDR2 SYGVKD. V dropped 5 bases and J dropped 2; count of bases not matched to a gene: 18. The CDR3 is 19 residues long. Study-wide findings and caveats: In a later analysis, a genetic analysis reported fewer productive-TCR N-insertions in an Asian-associated ancestry cluster than the cohort average. Data from an earlier analysis indicated that most TCR beta V segments were productive either about 87% or about 30% of the time.

In the PCR, 60 Vbeta and 13 Jbeta primers were used. Repertoires were generated with immunoSEQ multiplex PCR, while TCRdb's copy carries only in-frame clones and drops some. Of about 260,000 clones in the sample, around 65% were seen once. V gene TRBV10-3 combines with J gene TRBJ2-7; 10 bases align to TRBD1. This sequence was found in a female donor in good health and CMV-seronegative. The specimen sequenced was PBMCs. CDR3 nucleotide sequence: TGTGCCATCAGTACCTACCGGGGACAGGGGATAGGGTTAACCTACGAGCAGTACTTC. Translating it yields CAISTYRGQGIGLTYEQYF.